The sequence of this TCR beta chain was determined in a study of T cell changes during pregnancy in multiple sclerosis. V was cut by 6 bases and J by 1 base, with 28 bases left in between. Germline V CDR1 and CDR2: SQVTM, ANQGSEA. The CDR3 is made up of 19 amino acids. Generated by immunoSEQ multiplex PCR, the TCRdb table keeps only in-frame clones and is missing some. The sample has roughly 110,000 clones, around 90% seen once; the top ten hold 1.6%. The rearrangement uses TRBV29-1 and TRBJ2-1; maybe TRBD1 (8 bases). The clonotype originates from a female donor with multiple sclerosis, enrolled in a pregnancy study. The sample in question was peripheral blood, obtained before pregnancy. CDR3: CSVRRDRLAGAVSYNEQFF. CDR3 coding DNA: TGCAGCGTAAGAAGGGACAGGCTCGCGGGAGCGGTATCCTACAATGAGCAGTTCTTC.